What follows are 30 T cell receptor beta chains derived from one specimen sequenced in a study of OX40 agonist ivuxolimab in advanced cancers. The repertoire was sequenced with immunoSEQ multiplex PCR; TCRdb's copy has only in-frame clones and lacks some. The repertoire has fewer than 70,000 clones, approximately 90% of them found once; the top ten carry 1.1%. Material: CD4+ or CD8+ T cells sorted from blood, obtained in a trial of the OX40 agonist ivuxolimab. The origin of the receptors is an adult with an advanced solid tumor such as melanoma, head and neck, liver or kidney cancer.

The gene calls are TRBV6-6 and TRBJ2-7; TRBD1 agrees at 9 bases. J lost 2 bases, V lost 4 bases, and 3 bases had no gene match. This CDR3 is built from 14 residues. Germline CDR1 is MNHNY and CDR2 is SVGAGI (reference sequence). CDR3 DNA sequence: TGTGCCAGCAGTTTGGGACAGGGTACCTACGAGCAGTACTTC. This gives the protein CASSLGQGTYEQYF.

This clone was detected only a few times. The V gene is TRBV7-9, the J gene TRBJ1-1; TRBD1 matches at 7 bases. Germline assignment: CDR1 SEHNR and CDR2 FQNEAQ (reference sequence). There are 15 residues in the CDR3. The trim removed 6 bases at V and 1 base at J, leaving 8 bases unmatched. The CDR3 DNA reads as TGTGCCAGCAGGCGAACCGGGACAGCGAACACTGAAGCTTTCTTT. Its protein product is CASRRTGTANTEAFF.

The CDR3 DNA follows: TGCGCCAGCAGCTTGGTGCCCGGGACAGAAGAGACCCAGTACTTC. Its protein product is CASSLVPGTEETQYF. The V call is TRBV5-1, the J call TRBJ2-5, with TRBD1 matching over 7 bases. Germline CDR1 reads SGHRS; CDR2 reads YFSETQ. The CDR3 extends over 15 amino acids. Trimming removed 0 bases from V and 3 bases from J; junction bases left unmatched: 5.

The chain is built from TRBV7-8 and TRBJ1-6; the D gene is possibly TRBD1 (6 bases). Trimming removed 2 bases from V and 6 bases from J, with 11 bases in between. The CDR3 runs to 15 residues. In germline, CDR1 is SGHVS, CDR2 FQNEAQ. CDR3 region: CASSLTGTGNSPLHF. Here the CDR3 DNA reads TGTGCCAGCAGCTTAACAGGGACGGGTAATTCACCCCTCCACTTT.

A few counts support this clone. The rearrangement joins TRBV5-1 to TRBJ2-7; TRBD1 agrees at 9 bases. CDR3 size: 16 residues. Germline V gene data show CDR1 as SGHRS and CDR2 as YFSETQ. Trimming took 0 bases from V and 3 from J; bases not matched to a gene: 7. The CDR3 DNA reads TGCGCCAGCAGCTTGGGGTCCGGGACAGGGATCTACGAGCAGTACTTC. Its translation: CASSLGSGTGIYEQYF.

The J gene is TRBJ1-5, the V gene TRBV2, with TRBD1 matching over 7 bases. The CDR3 totals 15 residues. V gave up 5 bases and J gave up 2 bases; unmatched junction bases: 6. Germline V gives CDR1 SNHLY, CDR2 FYNNEI. CDR3 region: CASSTQGVGNQPQHF. The CDR3 DNA reads as TGTGCCAGCAGTACCCAGGGGGTCGGCAATCAGCCCCAGCATTTT.

This clone was seen more than once but under ten times. The chain carries TRBV6-5 and TRBJ1-5, with a tentative D call TRBD1 (5 bases). In germline, CDR1 is MNHEY, CDR2 SVGAGI. The V end lost 5 bases, the J end lost 4 bases, and 12 bases lay between the germline ends. The CDR3 is 14 residues long. The CDR3 reads CASSKASGNQPQHF. For the CDR3, the DNA is TGTGCCAGCAGTAAGGCCTCAGGGAATCAGCCCCAGCATTTT.

This chain joins TRBV5-4 and TRBJ2-5, with 10 bases lining up with TRBD2. The CDR3 consists of 15 residues. Trimming cost V 2 bases and J 4 bases; bases outside gene matches: 5. CDR1 is SGHNT and CDR2 is YYREEE in the germline V gene (reference sequence). The CDR3 sequence: CASSFTSGVGETQYF. The CDR3 DNA is TGTGCCAGCAGCTTCACTAGCGGGGTGGGAGAGACCCAGTACTTC.

This sequence joins TRBV7-8 and TRBJ2-3; 7 positions match TRBD2. J was trimmed by 7 bases and V by 5 bases; bases with no gene match: 12. Germline V CDR1 and CDR2: SGHVS, FQNEAQ. The CDR3 consists of 15 residues. The CDR3 protein is CASSAGTMPPHTQYF. In DNA, the CDR3 is TGTGCCAGCAGCGCCGGGACTATGCCGCCTCATACGCAGTATTTT.

The chain joins TRBV11-2 to TRBJ2-2; D call uncertain. Trimming stripped 5 bases from V and 3 bases from J, with 10 bases between. The CDR3 extends over 14 amino acids. In germline, CDR1 is SGHAT, CDR2 FQNNGV. This CDR3 is CASSVDGYTGELFF. As DNA, the CDR3 is TGTGCCAGCAGCGTCGACGGATACACCGGGGAGCTGTTTTTT.

The V gene is TRBV7-2, the J gene TRBJ1-3; D might be TRBD1 (6 bases). CDR3 size: 17 residues. CDR1 SGHTA and CDR2 FQGNSA come from the germline V gene. Trimming left V 1 base short and J 0 bases short, with 13 bases between. Written as DNA, the CDR3 is TGTGCCAGCAGCTTAGGGGGGTTAGGGGGCTCTGGAAACACCATATATTTT. This codes for CASSLGGLGGSGNTIYF.

The genes are TRBV7-9 and TRBJ1-4, with 7 bases identical to TRBD1. CDR1 is SEHNR, CDR2 FQNEAQ, per germline (reference sequence). The CDR3 has 18 amino acids. J was trimmed by 5 bases and V by 1 base; bases with no gene match: 13. The CDR3 spells CASSLEMGEQGKNEKLFF. CDR3 DNA sequence: TGTGCCAGCAGCTTAGAGATGGGCGAACAGGGGAAAAATGAAAAACTGTTTTTT.

This clone was counted a single time. The gene calls are TRBV5-1 and TRBJ2-4, with 8 bases identical to TRBD1. V shed 3 bases, J shed 5 bases, and the junction held 7 bases outside the gene matches. The CDR3 is made up of 15 amino acids. Germline-derived CDR1 and CDR2 are SGHRS and YFSETQ. Written as DNA, the CDR3 is TGCGCCAGCAGCTGGGGTGACAGGGGTCAAAACATTCAGTACTTC. Translation gives CASSWGDRGQNIQYF.

The chain employs TRBV15 and TRBJ2-7; no firm D call. The CDR3 spans 13 residues. Germline loops: CDR1 LNHNV, CDR2 YYDKDF (reference sequence). V lost 4 bases, J lost 4 bases, and 11 bases lay in between. In DNA form, the CDR3 reads TGTGCCACCAGCACGGATGCGAGGTACGAGCAGTACTTC. This sequence encodes CATSTDARYEQYF. Looking up the rest from reference TRBV15 and TRBJ2-7 gives the full variable domain: DAMVIQNPRYQVTQFGKPVTLSCSQTLNHNVMYWYQQKSSQAPKLLFHYYDKDFNNEADTPDNFQSRRPNTSFCFLDIRSPGLGDTAMYLCATSTDARYEQYFGPGTRLTVT.

This clone was detected once. The chain carries TRBV7-9 and TRBJ2-7; D is possibly TRBD1 or TRBD2 (5 bases each). Germline V gene sequence: CDR1 SEHNR, CDR2 FQNEAQ (reference sequence). This CDR3 spans 14 amino acids. Deletions cut 1 base from V and 9 bases from J, with 16 bases between. This CDR3 reads CASSLGDLALGQYF. DNA for the CDR3: TGTGCCAGCAGCTTAGGGGACCTAGCCTTGGGGCAGTACTTC. The whole variable domain, remainder taken from reference TRBV7-9 and TRBJ2-7, is DTGVSQNPRHKITKRGQNVTFRCDPISEHNRLYWYRQTLGQGPEFLTYFQNEAQLEKSRLLSDRFSAERPKGSFSTLEIQRTEQGDSAMYLCASSLGDLALGQYFGPGTRLTVT.

Only a few counts were recorded for this clone. The chain combines TRBV7-9 with TRBJ2-7; 10 positions match TRBD1. Germline V gene lookup returns CDR1 SEHNR and CDR2 FQNEAQ (reference sequence). The length of the CDR3 is 16 residues. Trimming took 5 bases from V and 2 from J; bases not matched to a gene: 9. CDR3 sequence reads: CASSRGPGQGTYEQYF. The CDR3 nucleotides are TGTGCCAGCAGCCGCGGCCCGGGACAGGGGACCTACGAGCAGTACTTC.

This chain joins TRBV16 and TRBJ2-2; D perhaps matches TRBD1 (6 bases). The germline V gene encodes CDR1 KGHSY and CDR2 FQNENV. V lost 2 bases and J lost 6, with 10 bases in between. This CDR3 is built from 14 residues. The CDR3 sequence is CASSQNRVAGELFF. In nucleotides, the CDR3 is TGTGCCAGCAGCCAAAACAGGGTGGCCGGGGAGCTGTTTTTT.

This clone was found a few times. V gene TRBV12-5 combines with J gene TRBJ2-2; 8 positions agree with TRBD1. This CDR3 region has 20 residues. J lost 0 bases, V lost 0 bases, and 12 bases had no gene match. Germline V gene sequence: CDR1 LGHNT, CDR2 FRNRAP. CDR3 loop: CASGLVLWDRFFSNTGELFF. CDR3 bases: TGTGCTAGTGGTTTGGTACTTTGGGACAGGTTTTTTTCGAACACCGGGGAGCTGTTTTTT.

The V call is TRBV30, the J call TRBJ1-5; a weak D match, TRBD1 (5 bases). The CDR3 is 13 amino acids. CDR1 GTSNPN and CDR2 SVGIG come from the germline V gene (reference sequence). V gave up 2 bases and J gave up 7 bases, with 12 bases separating them. The CDR3 region is CAWSRQGVQPQHF. The CDR3 nucleotides are TGTGCCTGGAGTCGGCAGGGCGTGCAGCCCCAGCATTTT.

This chain links TRBV6-5 with TRBJ1-3; tentative D call: TRBD1 (5 bases). This CDR3 is built from 14 residues. V was shortened by 5 bases and J by 0 bases, with 8 bases between the two germline ends. CDR1 is MNHEY and CDR2 is SVGAGI in the germline V gene. Here the CDR3 DNA reads TGTGCCAGCAGTATGCAGGGCTCTGGAAACACCATATATTTT. Translating gives CASSMQGSGNTIYF.

CDR3 bases: TGTGCCAGCAGCTTGTATAGTTCCTACGAGCAGTACTTC. Its translation: CASSLYSSYEQYF. The J gene is TRBJ2-7, the V gene TRBV5-4, with D hard to call. The germline gives CDR1 SGHNT, CDR2 YYREEE (reference sequence). CDR3 length: 13 residues. V dropped 1 base and J dropped 1 base, with 6 bases sitting between them.

The chain has TRBV18 and TRBJ1-2; 8 nucleotides align to TRBD1. V gave up 5 bases and J gave up 8 bases; unmatched junction bases: 4. CDR3 size: 12 residues. Germline V gene data show CDR1 as KGHSH and CDR2 as LQKENI. CDR3 amino acids: CASSEDREGYTF. CDR3 sequence (DNA): TGTGCCAGCTCAGAGGACAGGGAGGGCTACACCTTC. The entire variable domain, with the rest obtained from reference TRBV18 and TRBJ1-2, is as follows: NAGVMQNPRHLVRRRGQEARLRCSPMKGHSHVYWYRQLPEEGLKFMVYLQKENIIDESGMPKERFSAEFPKEGPSILRIQQVVRGDSAAYFCASSEDREGYTFGSGTRLTVV.

The gene calls are TRBV10-1 and TRBJ2-3; either TRBD1 or TRBD2 may supply D (5 bases each). Germline V lookup: CDR1 WNHNN, CDR2 SYGVQD (reference sequence). V was shortened by 4 bases and J by 0 bases, with 8 bases between the two germline ends. CDR3 length: 14 amino acids. The CDR3 DNA reads as TGCGCCAGCAGTGTTGGGGGAAGCACAGATACGCAGTATTTT. Its translation is CASSVGGSTDTQYF.

V usage is TRBV19 and J usage is TRBJ2-7, with D perhaps TRBD1 or TRBD2 (5 bases each). The CDR3 is 14 amino acids. V was clipped by 5 bases and J by 0 bases, with 11 bases between them. The germline gives CDR1 LNHDA, CDR2 SQIVND (reference sequence). CDR3 DNA sequence: TGTGCCAGTAGTGCCGCCGGGACCTCCTACGAGCAGTACTTC. Translating gives CASSAAGTSYEQYF.

The chain employs TRBV4-2 and TRBJ2-3; D is perhaps TRBD2 (7 bases). Germline V gives CDR1 LGHNA, CDR2 YNFKEQ. Trimming stripped 0 bases from V and 2 bases from J, with 12 bases between. This CDR3 contains 16 residues. CDR3 sequence (DNA): TGTGCCAGCAGCCAAGAAGGTGGGGGGGCCACAGATACGCAGTATTTT. Amino acid sequence: CASSQEGGGATDTQYF.

Note on this clone: The germline gene is not matched at one end of the junction; a read error may be the cause. The chain uses TRBV6-4 and TRBJ1-4; no definite D call. Looked up from germline, CDR1 is MRHNA and CDR2 is SNTAGT. There are 18 residues in the CDR3. The chain's CDR3 is CTSSDSAPNIATNEKLFF. The CDR3 DNA reads TGTACCAGCAGTGACTCGGCACCTAACATTGCAACTAATGAAAAACTGTTTTTT.

The rearrangement links TRBV30 to TRBJ2-3, with D unclear. The CDR3 contains 14 residues. The V and J ends lost 1 base and 2 bases respectively, with 10 bases between them. Germline V gives CDR1 GTSNPN, CDR2 SVGIG (reference sequence). The CDR3 nucleotides are TGTGCCTGGAGTGCTCAACCTATCACAGATACGCAGTATTTT. This gives the protein CAWSAQPITDTQYF.

Here the CDR3 reads CASSTPGQGREGYTF. In DNA, the CDR3 is TGTGCCAGCAGTACCCCGGGACAGGGGAGGGAAGGCTACACCTTC. The J gene is TRBJ1-2, the V gene TRBV6-5, with 10 bases that match TRBD1. The CDR3 length is 15 residues. Germline CDR1 is MNHEY and CDR2 is SVGAGI. Trimming removed 5 bases from V and 8 bases from J; junction bases left unmatched: 11.

This clone was seen just once. V gene TRBV30 combines with J gene TRBJ2-3, with 10 bases aligning to TRBD1. The trim removed 5 bases at V and 3 bases at J, leaving 2 bases unmatched. CDR3 size: 13 residues. Germline CDR1 reads GTSNPN; CDR2 reads SVGIG (reference sequence). The CDR3 protein is CAWRQGATDTQYF. CDR3 coding DNA: TGTGCCTGGCGACAGGGGGCAACAGATACGCAGTATTTT.

The rearrangement uses TRBV7-6 and TRBJ1-2, with unresolved D. Germline V gives CDR1 SGHVS, CDR2 FNYEAQ. CDR3 length equals 17 residues. Trimming took 5 bases from V and 4 from J, leaving 23 bases between them. CDR3 nucleotides: TGTGCCAGCAGCGCACCCCGCGACATCCTGCCCCTCTATGGCTACACCTTC. It encodes CASSAPRDILPLYGYTF.